The entry that follows covers one TCR beta chain sequence. The target antigen is unknown. Original methodology: Between-group CDR3 differences, defined by clinicopathological status, yielded a distant-metastasis classifier for papillary thyroid cancer. From the PCR reads, TCRdb re-called clones with MiXCR. TCRdb's processing, not the authors' own work, is the source of the V and J calls. The sample has about 7,300 clones, more than 25% seen once. This sample was taken from a study of metastatic and nonmetastatic thyroid tumors. Study summary: Both malignant and benign thyroid patients supplied peripheral blood and tumor or nodule tissue samples, across which the repertoires of these patients were then compared.

The V gene's germline CDR1 is SGHTA and CDR2 FQGTGA. Trimming cost V 2 bases and J 5 bases, with 7 bases left between them. The CDR3 is 13 amino acids. General observations from the study: Patients with malignant thyroid tumors reportedly had significantly higher TCR beta diversity than those with benign nodules, in blood and tumor.

Before thyroid surgery, none of the patients had received any treatment. The TCR was taken from a female donor with papillary thyroid cancer or a benign thyroid nodule (not recorded which). Some clones in this sample may be carry-over from other donors' samples. Sequenced sample: tumor tissue. This rearrangement joins TRBV7-3 to TRBJ2-1, with D perhaps TRBD1 or TRBD2 (5 bases each). The CDR3 sequence: CASSLGTNNEQFF. CDR3 DNA sequence: TGTGCCAGCAGCTTAGGGACGAACAATGAGCAGTTCTTC.